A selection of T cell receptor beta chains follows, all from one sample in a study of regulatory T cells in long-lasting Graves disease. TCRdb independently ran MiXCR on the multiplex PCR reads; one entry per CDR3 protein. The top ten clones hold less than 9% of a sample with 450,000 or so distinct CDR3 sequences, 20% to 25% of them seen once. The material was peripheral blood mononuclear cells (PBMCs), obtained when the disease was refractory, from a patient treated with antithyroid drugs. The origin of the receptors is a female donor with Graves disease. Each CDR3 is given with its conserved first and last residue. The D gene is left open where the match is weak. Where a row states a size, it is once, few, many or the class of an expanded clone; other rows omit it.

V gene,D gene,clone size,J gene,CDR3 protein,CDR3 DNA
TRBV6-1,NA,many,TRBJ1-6,CASRATGMNSPLHF,TGTGCCAGCAGGGCGACAGGAATGAATTCACCCCTCCACTTT
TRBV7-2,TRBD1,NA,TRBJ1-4,CASSFPRQGWEEKLFF,TGTGCCAGCAGCTTCCCGAGACAGGGTTGGGAAGAAAAACTGTTTTTT
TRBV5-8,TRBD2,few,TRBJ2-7,CASSLARTSGSYEQYF,TGTGCCAGCAGCTTGGCCCGGACTAGCGGCTCCTACGAGCAGTACTTC
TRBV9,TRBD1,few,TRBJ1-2,CASSVDPQGPRGSYTF,TGTGCCAGCAGCGTAGATCCACAGGGGCCCCGGGGGAGCTACACCTTC
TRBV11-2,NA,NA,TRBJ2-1,CASSDRGNEQFF,TGTGCCAGCAGCGATCGCGGTAATGAGCAGTTCTTC
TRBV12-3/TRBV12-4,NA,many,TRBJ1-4,CASSLFSEKLFF,TGTGCCAGCAGTTTATTCAGCGAAAAACTGTTTTTT
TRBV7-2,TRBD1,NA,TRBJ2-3,CASSLRDRSPGTDTQYF,TGTGCCAGCAGCTTAAGGGACAGATCACCTGGCACAGATACGCAGTATTTT
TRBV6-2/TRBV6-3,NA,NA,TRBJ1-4,CASRPGGDEKLFF,TGTGCCAGCAGACCCGGGGGGGATGAAAAACTGTTTTTT
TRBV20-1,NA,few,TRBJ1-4,CSARDRPPLLFF,TGCAGTGCTAGAGATCGGCCCCCGCTACTGTTTTTT
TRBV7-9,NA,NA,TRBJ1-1,CASSLGSGNTEAFF,TGTGCCAGCAGCTTAGGCTCGGGGAACACTGAAGCTTTCTTT